This is a list of T cell receptor beta chains from one sample in a study of blood T cell repertoires in COVID-19. The data were produced by immunoSEQ multiplex PCR, yet TCRdb's version contains in-frame clones alone and is incomplete. The data show approximately 71,000 clones, 79% seen once. The source material was peripheral blood. These receptors were taken from a man in his fifties or sixties with active or convalescent COVID-19. Both conserved end residues are part of each CDR3. Each record gives: V gene, clone size, J gene, D gene, CDR3 DNA, CDR3 protein. D genes are given only for firm matches. Not all rows give a size; the values are once, few, many and, for expanded clones, a class.

>TRBV5-1|NA|TRBJ2-1|NA
TGCGCCAGCAGCTTGGGGCAGGGATGGGATTATTACAATGAGCAGTTCTTC
CASSLGQGWDYYNEQFF
>TRBV7-2|NA|TRBJ2-1|NA
TGTGCCAGCAGCTTAAAACCGGGGTCATACAATGAGCAGTTCTTC
CASSLKPGSYNEQFF
>TRBV12-3/TRBV12-4|NA|TRBJ2-1|NA
TGTGCCAGCAGTCCCGCGAAGGGGGGGACTTTATTCTTC
CASSPAKGGTLFF
>TRBV4-3|NA|TRBJ2-3|TRBD1
TGCGCCAGCAGCCAAGATCCGGGACAGGGGCCCGGGGGGCAGTATTTT
CASSQDPGQGPGGQYF
>TRBV10-3|once|TRBJ1-3|TRBD1
TGTGCCATCACGACAGGGGAAGGAAACACCATATATTTT
CAITTGEGNTIYF
>TRBV5-1|NA|TRBJ1-1|TRBD1
TGCGCCAGCCGGACAGGGACGAGCACTGAAGCTTTCTTT
CASRTGTSTEAFF
>TRBV14|NA|TRBJ2-1|TRBD2
TGTGCCAGCAGCTTAATCGGGGGGAGCGATGAGCAGTTCTTC
CASSLIGGSDEQFF
>TRBV7-9|few|TRBJ1-6|NA
TGTGCCAGCAGCTTAGTCGGTAATTCACCCCTCCACTTT
CASSLVGNSPLHF
>TRBV4-3|NA|TRBJ2-3|TRBD2
TGCGCCAGCAGCCTTCGGGGGGGAGCAGATACGCAGTATTTT
CASSLRGGADTQYF
>TRBV30|NA|TRBJ2-7|NA
TGTGCCTGGAGTTACAGGGATACCTACGAGCAGTACTTC
CAWSYRDTYEQYF
>TRBV11-2|once|TRBJ2-7|NA
TGTGCCAGCAGGCGGACAGCCTACGAGCAGTACTTC
CASRRTAYEQYF
>TRBV9|once|TRBJ2-7|NA
TGTGCCAGCAGCGTAGGGAACGGGGAGTACTACGAGCAGTACTTC
CASSVGNGEYYEQYF
>TRBV4-3|NA|TRBJ1-2|TRBD1
TGCGCCAGCAGCCGACCGGGACAGGGTGCCTCCAGTGATGGCTACACCTTC
CASSRPGQGASSDGYTF